The T cell receptor (beta chain) under discussion was sequenced for a study of blood T cell repertoires in COVID-19. Per the original data handling: Cell counts per sample came from amplifying reference gene primers. Assay: immunoSEQ multiplex PCR; the TCRdb copy retains only in-frame clones and omits some. V, J and clone size are those of that table, while D and trimming were read from the DNA. The sample lists 150,000 to 200,000 clones, around 89% occurring once. This clone has only a few counts. This CDR3 has 23 amino acids. V gave up 3 bases and J gave up 2 bases; unmatched junction bases: 24. Germline-derived CDR1 and CDR2 are KGHDR and SFDVKD.

Sequences were obtained from peripheral blood. This sequence was found in a human donor in a cohort sampled during active COVID-19. The chain employs TRBV24-1 and TRBJ1-4, with 9 bases identical to TRBD1. The CDR3 spells CATSDRIQIPPGTGSATNEKLFF. In DNA form, the CDR3 reads TGTGCCACCAGTGATCGTATACAAATACCTCCCGGGACAGGGTCGGCGACTAATGAAAAACTGTTTTTT.